This is a list of T cell receptor beta chains from one sample in a study of shared T cell receptors in the human thymus. This table comes from immunoSEQ multiplex PCR, and its TCRdb copy is limited to in-frame clones, with some not included. The data show fewer than 700,000 clones, roughly 88% seen once. A further study also used this sample, focusing on human thymus T cells.

Sequenced material: thymocytes. These receptors were obtained from a boy younger than two with a congenital heart defect. CDR3s include the opening cysteine and the closing phenylalanine or tryptophan. D genes are given only for firm matches. The listing skips clone size in some rows; elsewhere it reads once, few, many or a size class.

TRBJ2-1 . TRBV7-2 . CASSFTSRQESQFF TGTGCCAGCAGCTTCACTAGCCGACAAGAGAGTCAGTTCTTC
TRBJ1-5 few TRBV7-6 TRBD1 CATFKQGEGQPQHF TGTGCCACCTTCAAACAGGGGGAGGGTCAGCCCCAGCATTTT
TRBJ1-5 . TRBV10-2 . CASSESRGRAQHF TGCGCCAGCAGTGAGTCCAGGGGTAGGGCCCAGCATTTT
TRBJ2-7 . TRBV27 TRBD2 CASSLFSRLAGTYEQYF TGTGCCAGCAGTTTATTTAGCCGACTAGCGGGAACCTACGAGCAGTACTTC
TRBJ1-2 . TRBV27 . CASSPRGMHYGYTF TGTGCCAGCAGTCCCCGAGGCATGCACTATGGCTACACCTTC
TRBJ2-3 . TRBV7-2 . CASSLQLSPTDTQYF TGTGCCAGCAGCTTACAACTAAGCCCCACAGATACGCAGTATTTT
TRBJ2-5 . TRBV5-1 . CASSPRRGGGEENGREIQYF TGCGCCAGCAGCCCGCGGCGAGGGGGGGGAGAGGAGAATGGAAGAGAAATCCAGTACTTC
TRBJ2-2 . TRBV10-2 TRBD2 CASRGAGSGRGDTGELFF TGCGCCAGCAGGGGGGCGGGGAGCGGGAGAGGGGACACCGGGGAGCTGTTTTTT
TRBJ2-7 . TRBV7-9 TRBD2 CASSGGLAGEQGYEQYF TGTGCCAGCAGCGGCGGGCTAGCGGGAGAGCAAGGCTACGAGCAGTACTTC
TRBJ1-2 . TRBV19 TRBD1 CASNSRDRELSNYGYTF TGTGCCAGTAACTCACGGGACAGAGAACTTTCAAACTATGGCTACACCTTC
TRBJ2-1 . TRBV5-1 TRBD1 CASSLAILPRQGDNEQFF TGCGCCAGCAGCTTGGCCATTCTACCGAGACAGGGAGACAATGAGCAGTTCTTC
TRBJ2-3 . TRBV4-3 . CASSQDFTDTQYF TGCGCCAGCAGCCAAGACTTCACAGATACGCAGTATTTT
TRBJ2-7 . TRBV7-2 . CASSIAGGEQYF TGTGCCAGCAGCATAGCCGGGGGTGAGCAGTACTTC
TRBJ2-7 . TRBV6-4 TRBD2 CASSPLAGPYYEQYF TGTGCCAGCTCGCCCCTAGCGGGCCCCTACTACGAGCAGTACTTC
TRBJ2-2 . TRBV29-1 TRBD1 CSVETGQGAGELFF TGCAGCGTTGAAACCGGACAGGGGGCCGGGGAGCTGTTTTTT
TRBJ2-3 . TRBV12-5 TRBD1 CASGLTGVPDTQYF TGTGCTAGTGGTTTAACAGGGGTTCCAGATACGCAGTATTTT
TRBJ2-1 once TRBV13 . CASSLWGPSSYNEQFF TGTGCCAGCAGCTTATGGGGCCCTAGCTCCTACAATGAGCAGTTCTTC
TRBJ2-4 . TRBV18 . CASSPPFRVAKNIQYF TGTGCCAGCTCACCACCGTTCAGGGTAGCCAAAAACATTCAGTACTTC
TRBJ2-2 . TRBV5-1 TRBD1 CASSLDRAGELFF TGCGCCAGCAGTCTGGACAGGGCCGGGGAGCTGTTTTTT
TRBJ2-7 once TRBV28 . CASSFNNEQYF TGTGCCAGCAGTTTTAATAACGAGCAGTACTTC
TRBJ2-3 . TRBV7-8 TRBD1 CASSLGQGATDTQYF TGTGCCAGCAGCTTAGGGCAGGGGGCGACAGATACGCAGTATTTT
TRBJ2-7 . TRBV12-5 . CASGLGPPRRDHSSFRYEQYF TGTGCTAGTGGTTTGGGCCCCCCACGGCGGGATCATTCATCCTTCCGTTACGAGCAGTACTTC
TRBJ2-5 once TRBV9 TRBD2 CASSDGLAGGIETQYF TGTGCCAGCAGCGATGGACTAGCGGGGGGAATAGAGACCCAGTACTTC
TRBJ2-1 . TRBV5-6 TRBD2 CASSHHSGRGIGEQFF TGTGCCAGCAGCCATCACAGCGGGAGGGGGATCGGGGAGCAGTTCTTC
TRBJ2-7 . TRBV14 . CASSQSGDEQYF TGTGCCAGCAGCCAATCAGGGGACGAGCAGTACTTC
TRBJ1-1 . TRBV30 TRBD1 CAWSVFRGPPTEAFF TGTGCCTGGAGTGTATTTAGGGGGCCCCCCACTGAAGCTTTCTTT
TRBJ2-7 once TRBV7-9 TRBD2 CASSHNTTGLAGYYEQYF TGTGCCAGCAGCCACAACACCACTGGACTAGCGGGGTACTACGAGCAGTACTTC
TRBJ2-1 . TRBV29-1 . CSVDAFASSYNEQFF TGCAGCGTTGACGCCTTTGCGAGCTCCTACAATGAGCAGTTCTTC
TRBJ1-2 once TRBV19 . CASSSRPNYGYTF TGTGCCAGTAGTAGCAGGCCGAACTATGGCTACACCTTC
TRBJ2-2 once TRBV27 TRBD2 CASNPSGSSTGELFF TGTGCCAGCAACCCTAGCGGGAGTAGCACCGGGGAGCTGTTTTTT
TRBJ2-6 . TRBV5-1 . CASSSPWWGEASGANVLTF TGCGCCAGCAGTTCCCCGTGGTGGGGGGAAGCTTCTGGGGCCAACGTCCTGACTTTC
TRBJ2-3 . TRBV6-4 . CASRAGIGDTQYF TGTGCCAGCAGGGCCGGGATAGGAGATACGCAGTATTTT
TRBJ2-7 . TRBV5-6 . CASSLRVSEQYF TGTGCCAGCAGCTTGCGGGTTTCGGAGCAGTACTTC
TRBJ2-3 . TRBV11-3 TRBD2 CASSFPRLAQPVGTDTQYF TGTGCCAGCAGCTTCCCCCGACTAGCGCAACCGGTTGGGACAGATACGCAGTATTTT
TRBJ2-7 . TRBV7-9 TRBD2 CASSQGLAGYYEQYF TGTGCCAGCAGCCAGGGACTAGCGGGATACTACGAGCAGTACTTC
TRBJ2-3 . TRBV7-2 . CASTGGGDTQYF TGTGCCAGCACGGGGGGCGGGGATACGCAGTATTTT
TRBJ2-7 . TRBV25-1 . CASSEGEAGSGEQYF TGTGCCAGCAGTGAAGGAGAGGCAGGGTCTGGGGAGCAGTACTTC
TRBJ1-2 . TRBV19 TRBD1 CASSGTGHPLHRPNGYTF TGTGCCAGTAGCGGGACAGGACATCCCCTACACAGACCAAATGGCTACACCTTC
TRBJ2-2 . TRBV7-6 . CASSLTHPTGELFF TGTGCCAGCAGCCTCACACACCCTACCGGGGAGCTGTTTTTT
TRBJ2-7 . TRBV11-2 TRBD1 CASTWGTDYEQYF TGTGCCAGCACCTGGGGGACAGACTACGAGCAGTACTTC
TRBJ2-3 . TRBV30 TRBD2 CAWSVLRTSGHTDTQYF TGTGCCTGGAGTGTTTTAAGGACTAGCGGACACACAGATACGCAGTATTTT
TRBJ2-1 . TRBV25-1 TRBD2 CASSAPPLAGGRNNEQFF TGTGCCAGCAGTGCCCCTCCCCTAGCGGGAGGGAGGAACAATGAGCAGTTCTTC
TRBJ2-7 . TRBV5-6 TRBD2 CASSRPGLVYEQYF TGTGCCAGCAGCAGACCGGGACTAGTCTACGAGCAGTACTTC
TRBJ2-4 . TRBV7-2 . CASRSGRAKNIQYF TGTGCCAGCAGGTCGGGGAGAGCCAAAAACATTCAGTACTTC
TRBJ2-7 . TRBV6-1 TRBD1 CASSDRGVLYEQYF TGTGCCAGCAGCGACAGGGGCGTTCTGTACGAGCAGTACTTC
TRBJ2-7 . TRBV15 TRBD1 CATSRVRDRGTYEQYF TGTGCCACCAGCAGGGTCCGGGACAGGGGGACCTACGAGCAGTACTTC
TRBJ1-2 . TRBV6-5 TRBD1 CASSPRTGAAGYTF TGTGCCAGCAGTCCGAGGACAGGGGCTGCTGGCTACACCTTC
TRBJ1-1 . TRBV5-4 TRBD1 CASSSRTGGNTEAFF TGTGCCAGCAGCTCACGGACAGGGGGGAACACTGAAGCTTTCTTT
TRBJ2-5 . TRBV4-2 . CASSQAGVEETQYF TGTGCCAGCAGCCAAGCGGGAGTTGAAGAGACCCAGTACTTC
TRBJ1-3 . TRBV5-6 TRBD1 CASSGGTASSGNTIYF TGTGCCAGCAGCGGAGGGACAGCGAGCTCTGGAAACACCATATATTTT
TRBJ2-5 few TRBV5-4 TRBD2 CASSFPASGGGQETQYF TGTGCCAGCAGCTTCCCCGCTAGCGGGGGGGGGCAAGAGACCCAGTACTTC
TRBJ2-5 . TRBV28 TRBD2 CASSLCGGRGLAEQETQYF TGTGCCAGCAGTTTATGTGGCGGCAGGGGACTAGCAGAACAAGAGACCCAGTACTTC
TRBJ1-5 . TRBV19 . CASSTAGISNQPQHF TGTGCCAGTAGTACGGCAGGGATTAGCAATCAGCCCCAGCATTTT